A single sample gave rise to the 6 T cell receptor beta chains below, sequenced in a study of shared clonotypes between healthy human individuals. Sequencing used immunoSEQ multiplex PCR; TCRdb keeps in-frame clones, though not all of them. The data hold around 980,000 clones, with approximately 80% observed a single time. Sequenced sample: memory CD4+ T cells from PBMCs. Subset given: CD45RA-negative fraction. The source is a man younger than 35 in good health. Some clones in this sample may be carry-over from other donors' samples.

The chain combines TRBV7-9 with TRBJ2-3; D uncertain. V was shortened by 7 bases and J by 4 bases, with 18 bases between the two germline ends. Per the germline V gene, CDR1 is SEHNR and CDR2 is FQNEAQ (reference sequence). CDR3 length: 15 residues. The CDR3: CASTLSYLTPDTQYF. The DNA for the CDR3 is TGTGCCAGCACCCTCTCTTACTTGACCCCAGATACGCAGTATTTT.

This clone occurred once. The chain combines TRBV4-1 with TRBJ2-2; a weak D match, TRBD2 (7 bases). Germline loops: CDR1 MGHRA, CDR2 YSYEKL. CDR3 length equals 16 residues. V lost 3 bases and J 7 bases, leaving 18 bases between the germline ends. CDR3 in amino acids: CASSHPRGAAGGELFF. CDR3 bases: TGCGCCAGCAGCCACCCCCGGGGGGCCGCGGGCGGGGAGCTGTTTTTT.

V usage is TRBV2 and J usage is TRBJ2-6; D is unresolved. The CDR3 consists of 15 residues. Trimming took 3 bases from V and 0 from J, leaving 6 bases between them. Germline CDR1 SNHLY, CDR2 FYNNEI. The CDR3 nucleotides read TGTGCCAGCAGTGATCAACTCTCTGGGGCCAACGTCCTGACTTTC. Translating it yields CASSDQLSGANVLTF. The full variable domain, in which reference TRBV2 and TRBJ2-6 provide the parts outside the CDR3, is EPEVTQTPSHQVTQMGQEVILRCVPISNHLYFYWYRQILGQKVEFLVSFYNNEISEKSEIFDDQFSVERPDGSNFTLKIRSTKLEDSAMYFCASSDQLSGANVLTFGAGSRLTVL.

The CDR3 DNA follows: TGTGCCAGCTTCCAGGCTAATGAAAAACTGTTTTTT. Translation gives CASFQANEKLFF. The chain couples TRBV18 to TRBJ1-4; D gene unclear. The V end was cut by 7 bases, the J end by 3 bases, with 6 bases between. CDR3 length: 12 residues. The germline V gene encodes CDR1 KGHSH and CDR2 LQKENI.

This clone was counted once. This rearrangement joins TRBV21-1 to TRBJ2-7; the table's D call, TRBD1, has no DNA check behind it. TRBV21-1 is listed as a pseudogene. The CDR3 extends over 17 amino acids. The CDR3 bases are TGTGCCAGCTCTACGTGCCCGGGACAGGGTAATTCCGACGAGCAGTACTTC. As protein: CASSTCPGQGNSDEQYF.

This clone occurred a few times. The rearrangement links TRBV7-9 to TRBJ1-5; D is perhaps TRBD1 (5 bases). The V end lost 2 bases, the J end lost 5 bases, and 10 bases lay between the germline ends. The CDR3 runs to 14 residues. The germline V gene has CDR1 SEHNR and CDR2 FQNEAQ (reference sequence). The CDR3 sequence: CASSLTGPHQPQHF. The CDR3 coding sequence is TGTGCCAGCAGCTTAACGGGACCACATCAGCCCCAGCATTTT.